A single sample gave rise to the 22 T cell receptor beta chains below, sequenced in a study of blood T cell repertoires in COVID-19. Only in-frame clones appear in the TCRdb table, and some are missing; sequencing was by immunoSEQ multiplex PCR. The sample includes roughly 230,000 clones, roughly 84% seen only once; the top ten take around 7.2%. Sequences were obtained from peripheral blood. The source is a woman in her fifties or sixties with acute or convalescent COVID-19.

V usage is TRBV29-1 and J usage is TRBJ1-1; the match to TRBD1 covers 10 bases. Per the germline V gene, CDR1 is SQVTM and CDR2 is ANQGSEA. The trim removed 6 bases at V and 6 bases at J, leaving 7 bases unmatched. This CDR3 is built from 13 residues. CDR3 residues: CSVEGTGVSEAFF. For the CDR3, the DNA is TGCAGCGTAGAGGGGACAGGGGTTTCTGAAGCTTTCTTT. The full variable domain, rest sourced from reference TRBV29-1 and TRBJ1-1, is SAVISQKPSRDICQRGTSLTIQCQVDSQVTMMFWYRQQPGQSLTLIATANQGSEATYESGFVIDKFPISRPNLTFSTLTVSNMSPEDSSIYLCSVEGTGVSEAFFGQGTRLTVV.

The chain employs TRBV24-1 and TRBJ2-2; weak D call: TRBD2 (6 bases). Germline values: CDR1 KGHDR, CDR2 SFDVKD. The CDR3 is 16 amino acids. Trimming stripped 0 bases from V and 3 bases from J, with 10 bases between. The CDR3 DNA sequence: TGTGCCACCAGTGATTTGTCCGGGGGAGACACCGGGGAGCTGTTTTTT. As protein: CATSDLSGGDTGELFF.

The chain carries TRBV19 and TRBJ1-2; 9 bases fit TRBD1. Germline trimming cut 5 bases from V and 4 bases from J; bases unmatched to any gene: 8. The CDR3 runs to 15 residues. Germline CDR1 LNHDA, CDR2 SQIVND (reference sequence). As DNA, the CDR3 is TGTGCCAGTAGTCCCCGACAGGGGGAAGGCTATGGCTACACCTTC. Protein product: CASSPRQGEGYGYTF.

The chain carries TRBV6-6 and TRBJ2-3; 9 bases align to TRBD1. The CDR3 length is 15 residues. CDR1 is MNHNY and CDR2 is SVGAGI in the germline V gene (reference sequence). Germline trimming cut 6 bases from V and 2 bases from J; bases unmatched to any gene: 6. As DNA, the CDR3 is TGTGCCAGCAGACACGGACAGGGGTACACAGATACGCAGTATTTT. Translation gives CASRHGQGYTDTQYF.

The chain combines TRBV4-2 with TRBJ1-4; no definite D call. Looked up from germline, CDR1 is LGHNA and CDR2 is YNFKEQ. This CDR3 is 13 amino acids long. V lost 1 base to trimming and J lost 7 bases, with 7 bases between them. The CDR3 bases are TGTGCCAGCAGCCAAGGGTTCGGTGAAAAACTGTTTTTT. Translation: CASSQGFGEKLFF.

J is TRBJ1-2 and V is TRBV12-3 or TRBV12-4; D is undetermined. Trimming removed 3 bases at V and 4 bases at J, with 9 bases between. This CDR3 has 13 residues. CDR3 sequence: CASSLRRVYGYTF. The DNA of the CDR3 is TGTGCCAGCAGTTTGAGACGGGTCTATGGCTACACCTTC.

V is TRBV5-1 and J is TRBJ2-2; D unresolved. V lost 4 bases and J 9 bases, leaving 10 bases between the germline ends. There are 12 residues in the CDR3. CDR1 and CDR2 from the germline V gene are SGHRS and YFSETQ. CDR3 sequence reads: CASSPLPRELFF. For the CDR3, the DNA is TGCGCCAGCAGCCCACTCCCTAGGGAGCTGTTTTTT.

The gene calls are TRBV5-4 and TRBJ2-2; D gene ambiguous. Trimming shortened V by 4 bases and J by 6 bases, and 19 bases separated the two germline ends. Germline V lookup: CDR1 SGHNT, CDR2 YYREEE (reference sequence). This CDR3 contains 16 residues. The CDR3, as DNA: TGTGCCAGCAGCCCCTATACCGGGTCCAACCCCGGGGAGCTGTTTTTT. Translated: CASSPYTGSNPGELFF.

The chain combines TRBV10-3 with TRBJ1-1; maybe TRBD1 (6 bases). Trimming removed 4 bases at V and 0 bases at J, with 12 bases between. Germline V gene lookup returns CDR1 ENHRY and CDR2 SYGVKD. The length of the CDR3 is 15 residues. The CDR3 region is CAISAAGDLNTEAFF. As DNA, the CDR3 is TGTGCCATCAGTGCCGCAGGGGATCTGAACACTGAAGCTTTCTTT.

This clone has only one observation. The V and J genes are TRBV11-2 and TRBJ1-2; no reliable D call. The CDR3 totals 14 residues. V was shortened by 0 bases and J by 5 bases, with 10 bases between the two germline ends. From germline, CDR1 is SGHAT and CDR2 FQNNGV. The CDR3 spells CASSLDGRGYGYTF. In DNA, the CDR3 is TGTGCCAGCAGCTTAGACGGCCGGGGATATGGCTACACCTTC.

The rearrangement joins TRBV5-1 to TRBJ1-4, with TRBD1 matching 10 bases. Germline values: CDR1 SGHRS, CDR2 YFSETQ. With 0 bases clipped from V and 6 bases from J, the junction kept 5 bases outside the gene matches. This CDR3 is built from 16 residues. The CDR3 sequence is CASSLGQGAGDEKLFF. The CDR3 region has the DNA TGCGCCAGCAGCTTGGGACAGGGGGCCGGGGATGAAAAACTGTTTTTT.

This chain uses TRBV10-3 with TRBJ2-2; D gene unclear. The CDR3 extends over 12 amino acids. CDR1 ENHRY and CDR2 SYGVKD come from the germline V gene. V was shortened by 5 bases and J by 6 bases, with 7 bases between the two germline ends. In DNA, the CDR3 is TGTGCCATCAGTCTCCTGTCCGGGGAGCTGTTTTTT. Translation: CAISLLSGELFF.

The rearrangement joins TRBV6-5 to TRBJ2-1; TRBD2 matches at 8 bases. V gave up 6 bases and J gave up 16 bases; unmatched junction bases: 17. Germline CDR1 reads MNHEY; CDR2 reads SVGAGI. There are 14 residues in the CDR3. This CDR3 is CASRNRLDGGACFF. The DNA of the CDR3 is TGTGCCAGCAGGAATAGATTAGACGGGGGGGCCTGCTTCTTC.

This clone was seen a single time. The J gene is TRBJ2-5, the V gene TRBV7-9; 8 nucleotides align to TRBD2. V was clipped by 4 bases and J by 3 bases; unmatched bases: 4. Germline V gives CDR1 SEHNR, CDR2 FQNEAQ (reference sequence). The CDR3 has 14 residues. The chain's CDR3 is CASSSGLGKETQYF. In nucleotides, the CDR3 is TGTGCCAGCAGCTCGGGACTAGGTAAAGAGACCCAGTACTTC.

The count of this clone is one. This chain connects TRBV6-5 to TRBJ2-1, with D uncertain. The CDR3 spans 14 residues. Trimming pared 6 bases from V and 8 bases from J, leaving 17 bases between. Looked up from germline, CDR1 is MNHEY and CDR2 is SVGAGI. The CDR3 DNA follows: TGTGCCAGCAGCAATAGCCCACGGCTACATGAGCAGTTCTTC. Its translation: CASSNSPRLHEQFF.

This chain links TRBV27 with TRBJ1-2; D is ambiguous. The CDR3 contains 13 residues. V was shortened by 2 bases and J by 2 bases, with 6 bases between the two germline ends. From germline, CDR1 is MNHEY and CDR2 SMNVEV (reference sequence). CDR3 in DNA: TGTGCCAGCAGTTTAAGACAAAACTATGGCTACACCTTC. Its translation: CASSLRQNYGYTF.

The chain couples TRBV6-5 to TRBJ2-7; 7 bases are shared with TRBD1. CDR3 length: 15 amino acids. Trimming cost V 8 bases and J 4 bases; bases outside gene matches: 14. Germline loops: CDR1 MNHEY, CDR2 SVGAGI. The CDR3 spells CASLDPGQPPYEQYF. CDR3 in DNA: TGTGCCAGCCTCGATCCGGGACAGCCCCCTTACGAGCAGTACTTC.

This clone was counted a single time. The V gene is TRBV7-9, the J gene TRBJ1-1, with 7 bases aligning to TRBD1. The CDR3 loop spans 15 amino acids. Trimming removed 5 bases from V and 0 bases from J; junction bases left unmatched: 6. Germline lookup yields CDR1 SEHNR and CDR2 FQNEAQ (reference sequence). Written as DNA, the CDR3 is TGTGCCAGCAGCCTCGCAGGGGGGATGAACACTGAAGCTTTCTTT. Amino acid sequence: CASSLAGGMNTEAFF.

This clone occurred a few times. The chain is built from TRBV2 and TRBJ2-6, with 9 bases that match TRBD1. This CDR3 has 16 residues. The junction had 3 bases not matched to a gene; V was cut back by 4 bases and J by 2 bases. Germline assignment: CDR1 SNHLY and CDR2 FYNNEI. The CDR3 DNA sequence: TGTGCCAGCAGTGCAACAGGGGGCGCTGGGGCCAACGTCCTGACTTTC. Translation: CASSATGGAGANVLTF.

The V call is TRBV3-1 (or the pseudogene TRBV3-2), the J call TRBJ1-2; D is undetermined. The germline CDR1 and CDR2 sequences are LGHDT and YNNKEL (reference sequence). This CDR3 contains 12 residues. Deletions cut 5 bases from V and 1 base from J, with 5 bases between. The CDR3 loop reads CASSSLNYGYTF. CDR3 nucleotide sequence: TGTGCCAGCAGCTCTCTTAACTATGGCTACACCTTC.

CDR3 sequence (DNA): TGTGCCAGCAGTTACCGCTCCGGACATGCTGAGCAGTACTTC. Residues: CASSYRSGHAEQYF. This chain connects TRBV6-5 to TRBJ2-7, with D perhaps TRBD1 (5 bases). Trimming shortened V by 2 bases and J by 7 bases, and 15 bases separated the two germline ends. The germline V gene has CDR1 MNHEY and CDR2 SVGAGI. The length of the CDR3 is 14 residues.

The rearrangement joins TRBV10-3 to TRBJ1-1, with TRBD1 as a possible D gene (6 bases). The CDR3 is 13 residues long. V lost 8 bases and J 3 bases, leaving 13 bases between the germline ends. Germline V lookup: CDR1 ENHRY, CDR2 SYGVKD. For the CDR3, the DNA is TGTGCCATCCGGGGGGGGCCGGACACTGAAGCTTTCTTT. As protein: CAIRGGPDTEAFF.